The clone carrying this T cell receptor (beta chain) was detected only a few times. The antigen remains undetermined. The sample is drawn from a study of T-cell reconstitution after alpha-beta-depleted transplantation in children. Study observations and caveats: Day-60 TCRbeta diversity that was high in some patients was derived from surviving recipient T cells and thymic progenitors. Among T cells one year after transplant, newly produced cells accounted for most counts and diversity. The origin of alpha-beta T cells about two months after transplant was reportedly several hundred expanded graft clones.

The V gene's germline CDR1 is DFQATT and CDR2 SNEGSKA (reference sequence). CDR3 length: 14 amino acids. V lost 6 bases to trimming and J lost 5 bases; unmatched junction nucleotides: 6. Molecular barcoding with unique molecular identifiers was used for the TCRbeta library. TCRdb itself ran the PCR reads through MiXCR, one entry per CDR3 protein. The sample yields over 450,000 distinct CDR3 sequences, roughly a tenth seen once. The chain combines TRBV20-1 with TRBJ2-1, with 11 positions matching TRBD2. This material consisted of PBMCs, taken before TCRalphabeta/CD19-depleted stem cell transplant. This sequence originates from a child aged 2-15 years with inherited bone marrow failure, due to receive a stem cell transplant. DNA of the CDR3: TGCAGTGCCACTTTGGGACTAGCGGACAATGAGCAGTTCTTC. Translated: CSATLGLADNEQFF.